The present TCR beta chain was sequenced within a study of blood T cell repertoires in COVID-19. Study-wide context: The United States, Italy and Spain supplied acute and convalescent COVID-19 samples. From T cells, B-cell-depleted T cells, or PBMCs came the material, which was cDNA or gDNA.

Authors' data handling: Estimated nucleated cell counts came from reference gene primer amplification. Method: immunoSEQ multiplex PCR; TCRdb's copy keeps in-frame clones and lacks some. The V and J calls and clone size come from that table; D and trimming were worked out from the DNA. Counted here are roughly 200,000 clones, 82% occurring once; the ten biggest clones make up roughly 8.2%. CDR3 length: 14 residues. V lost 6 bases and J 4 bases, leaving 12 bases between the germline ends. The germline CDR1 and CDR2 sequences are MNHEY and SVGAGI. The chain uses TRBV6-5 and TRBJ1-4; a possible D gene is TRBD1 (5 bases). The material sequenced was peripheral blood. The receptor was derived from a woman older than 75 with COVID-19, enrolled during active disease. This CDR3 is CASRETVSNEKLFF. CDR3 DNA: TGTGCCAGCAGGGAGACAGTGAGTAATGAAAAACTGTTTTTT.